The subject of this entry is one T cell receptor (beta chain). The sample comes from a study of cytomegalovirus exposure and HLA in healthy donors. Germline-derived CDR1 and CDR2 are SEHNR and FQNEAQ (reference sequence). CDR3 length: 12 residues. Trimming shortened V by 8 bases and J by 4 bases, and 12 bases separated the two germline ends. Vbeta (60) and Jbeta (13) primers were used in the PCR. The protocol was immunoSEQ multiplex PCR, while the TCRdb copy is restricted to in-frame clones and leaves out a portion. The data hold around 190,000 clones, with 79% observed a single time. The rearrangement links TRBV7-9 to TRBJ2-7; the D gene is possibly TRBD2 (6 bases). Sequenced material: PBMCs. This receptor was identified in a woman in her thirties in good health and CMV-seropositive. The CDR3, as DNA: TGTGCCAGCCTGGGGCTAGCGTACGAGCAGTACTTC. Translation: CASLGLAYEQYF.